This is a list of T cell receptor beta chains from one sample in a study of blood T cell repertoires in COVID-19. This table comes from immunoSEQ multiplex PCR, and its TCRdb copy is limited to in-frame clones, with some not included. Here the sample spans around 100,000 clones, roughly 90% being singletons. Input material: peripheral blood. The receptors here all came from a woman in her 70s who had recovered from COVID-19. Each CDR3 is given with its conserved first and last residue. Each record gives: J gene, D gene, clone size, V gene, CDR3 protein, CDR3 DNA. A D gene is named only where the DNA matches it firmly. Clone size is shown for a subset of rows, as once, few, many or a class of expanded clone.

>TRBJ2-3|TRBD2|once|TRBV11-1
CASSPLAGITDTQYF
TGTGCCAGCAGCCCCTTAGCGGGGATCACAGATACGCAGTATTTT
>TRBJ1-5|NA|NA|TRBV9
CASTHPQEEVQPQHF
TGTGCCAGCACTCATCCCCAGGAGGAAGTGCAGCCCCAGCATTTT
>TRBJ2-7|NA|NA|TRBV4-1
CASSQDVGGGRPYEQYF
TGCGCCAGCAGCCAAGACGTGGGGGGGGGCCGACCCTACGAGCAGTACTTC
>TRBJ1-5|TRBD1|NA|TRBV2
CASNDRVGPQHF
TGTGCCAGCAACGACAGGGTGGGGCCCCAGCATTTT
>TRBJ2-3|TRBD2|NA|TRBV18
CASSPRRTRSTDTQYF
TGTGCCAGCTCACCGAGAAGGACTAGGTCAACAGATACGCAGTATTTT
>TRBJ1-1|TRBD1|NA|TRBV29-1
CSVLGGQGSTEAFF
TGCAGCGTTCTGGGAGGACAGGGTTCCACTGAAGCTTTCTTT
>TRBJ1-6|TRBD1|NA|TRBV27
CASSFYPRDRVSPLHF
TGTGCCAGCAGTTTCTATCCCCGGGACAGGGTTTCACCCCTCCACTTT
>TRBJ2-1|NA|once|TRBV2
CASSDTRRNEQFF
TGTGCCAGCAGCGACACCAGACGCAATGAGCAGTTCTTC
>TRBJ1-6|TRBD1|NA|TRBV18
CASSPGQGAKPLHF
TGTGCCAGCTCACCGGGGCAGGGGGCCAAACCCCTCCACTTT
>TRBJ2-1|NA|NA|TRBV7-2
CASSLVFAVAYNEQFF
TGTGCCAGCAGCTTAGTTTTTGCGGTGGCCTACAATGAGCAGTTCTTC
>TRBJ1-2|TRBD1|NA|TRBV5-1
CASSLAFGQGSGYTF
TGCGCCAGCAGCTTGGCCTTCGGACAGGGGAGCGGCTACACCTTC
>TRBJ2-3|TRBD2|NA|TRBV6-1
CASSERSGSRADTQYF
TGTGCCAGCAGTGAAAGGAGCGGGAGTAGGGCAGATACGCAGTATTTT
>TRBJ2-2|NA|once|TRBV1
CTSSQRLAGERNTGELFF
TGCACCAGCAGCCAAAGGCTAGCGGGGGAGCGGAACACCGGGGAGCTGTTTTTT
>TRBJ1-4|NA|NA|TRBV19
CATNNPRGHDNEKLFF
TGTGCCACCAATAACCCCCGGGGACACGATAATGAAAAACTGTTTTTT
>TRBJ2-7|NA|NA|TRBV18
CASSLLVLGNSYEQYF
TGTGCCAGCTCCCTTCTCGTCCTAGGTAACTCCTACGAGCAGTACTTC
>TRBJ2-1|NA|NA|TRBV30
CAWRVAGAREQFF
TGTGCCTGGAGAGTCGCGGGTGCCCGGGAGCAGTTCTTC
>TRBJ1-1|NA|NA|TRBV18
CASSHPSRAEAFF
TGTGCCAGCTCCCACCCTTCCCGGGCTGAAGCTTTCTTT
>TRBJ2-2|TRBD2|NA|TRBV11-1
CASSSSGGAPGELFF
TGTGCCAGCAGCTCGAGCGGGGGGGCCCCCGGGGAGCTGTTTTTT
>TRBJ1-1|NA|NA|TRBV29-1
CSVRDTHTEAFF
TGCAGCGTCAGGGATACGCACACTGAAGCTTTCTTT
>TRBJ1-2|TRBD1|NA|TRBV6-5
CASSYEGASGYTF
TGTGCCAGCAGTTATGAGGGGGCGTCTGGCTACACCTTC